This TCR beta chain comes out of a study of T-cell reconstitution after alpha-beta-depleted transplantation in children (dated by TCRdb to about 2016). Regarding the research as a whole: Using TCR repertoire profiling, the study followed T-cell immune reconstitution in a quantitative way in children after TCRalphabeta/CD19-depleted allogeneic hematopoietic cell transplantation.

Receptors were amplified or captured by PCR. The run used an Illumina HiSeq 2500. To normalize quantification of the TCRbeta repertoire, the TCR libraries were built with molecular barcoding that relied on unique molecular identifiers. In-frame beta chains were kept once TCRdb had trimmed the public reads at Q25 with fastp and called clones with MiXCR. Every CDR3 protein is listed once, alongside the most common genes and DNA of its rows. The sample table holds more than 450,000 distinct CDR3 sequences, of which around 17% were seen once. The ten top clones hold around 3.3% of the sample. This clonotype was recorded a few times. Its antigen is unknown. No clone much larger than this one lies a single base away; base qualities are absent. V is pared back by 8 bases and J by 3 bases, with 16 bases lying between the germline termini. There are 14 amino acids in the CDR3, from cysteine to phenylalanine inclusive. Just CDR3 DNA is preserved here, 42 bases in frame from base 1.

This specimen was PBMCs from the stem cell graft donor, taken from the stem cell graft. Recombination linked TRBV12-3 or TRBV12-4 to TRBJ1-1; the D gene is perhaps TRBD1, on 5 matching bases. The clonotype was recovered from a human donor who donated a stem cell graft to a child with acute lymphoblastic leukemia. The DNA is as follows: TGTGCCAGCTACTCTGACAGTAAGGACACTGAAGCTTTCTTT. This gives the protein CASYSDSKDTEAFF.